This T cell receptor (beta chain) was documented in a study of T cell repertoires in cytomegalovirus infection. CDR3 length equals 13 residues. In germline, CDR1 is DFQATT, CDR2 SNEGSKA (reference sequence). V was pared by 3 bases and J by 5 bases, with 6 bases of the junction left unmatched. A single record per CDR3 protein comes from TCRdb applying MiXCR to the reads. Of about 260,000 distinct CDR3 sequences detected, approximately 13% appear once; the ten largest clones hold around 9.5%. This TCR was recovered from a human donor in good health (CMV status not recorded). Some clones in this sample may be carry-over from other donors' samples. The chain recombines TRBV20-1 with TRBJ1-1; the match to TRBD1 covers 7 bases. What was sequenced was PBMCs. The CDR3 nucleotides read TGCAGTGCTAGGAGCGACAGGGATACTGAAGCTTTCTTT. It encodes CSARSDRDTEAFF.